The 10 T cell receptor beta chains below come from one sample, sequenced in a study of T cells in women clearing cervical HPV infection. TCRdb's copy holds only in-frame clones and misses some; the assay was immunoSEQ multiplex PCR. The sample shows tens of thousands of clones, and approximately 40% sits with its ten largest clones. The sample consisted of blood buffy coat. The receptors derive from a woman between 18 and 70 years old with a cervical HPV16 infection that either progressed to CIN3+ or cleared (not recorded which).

As for this clone: The CDR3 extends 3 residues past the end of the read, so its final part is completed from the germline J gene. The rearrangement links TRBV19 to TRBJ1-1, with 7 bases identical to TRBD1. Germline-derived CDR1 and CDR2 are LNHDA and SQIVND (reference sequence). The CDR3 extends over 13 amino acids. J was trimmed by 3 bases and V by 6 bases; bases with no gene match: 4. The CDR3 here is CASSNDRDTEAFF. CDR3 DNA, as far as it was read: TGTGCCAGTAGCAATGACAGGGACACTGAA. The full variable domain, rest sourced from reference TRBV19 and TRBJ1-1, is DGGITQSPKYLFRKEGQNVTLSCEQNLNHDAMYWYRQDPGQGLRLIYYSQIVNDFQKGDIAEGYSVSREKKESFPLTVTSAQKNPTAFYLCASSNDRDTEAFFGQGTRLTVV.

Notes on this clone: The CDR3 is cut off 3 residues early in the read; its end comes from the germline J gene. The V and J genes are TRBV5-6 and TRBJ2-7; 11 positions agree with TRBD2. There are 14 residues in the CDR3. V dropped 4 bases and J dropped 3; count of bases not matched to a gene: 3. Per germline, CDR1 SGHDT and CDR2 YYEEEE. CDR3 region: CASSTSGGVYEQYF. The sequenced CDR3 bases are TGTGCCAGCAGCACTAGCGGGGGTGTCTACGAG. Full variable domain (missing parts from reference TRBV5-6 and TRBJ2-7): DAGVTQSPTHLIKTRGQQVTLRCSPKSGHDTVSWYQQALGQGPQFIFQYYEEEERQRGNFPDRFSGHQFPNYSSELNVNALLLGDSALYLCASSTSGGVYEQYFGPGTRLTVT.

A remark on this clone: The read is 3 residues too short to cover the CDR3 end, so that end is filled in from the germline J gene. The chain joins TRBV18 to TRBJ2-3; the match to TRBD2 covers 8 bases. The CDR3 sequence is 17 residues long. V trimming: 3 bases; J trimming: 5 bases; junction bases outside the gene matches: 13. Germline CDR1 and CDR2: KGHSH and LQKENI. The CDR3 spells CASSPNFTAGGRDTQYF. The sequenced part of the CDR3 DNA is TGTGCCAGCTCACCTAATTTCACGGCGGGAGGAAGAGATACG. Filled out from reference TRBV18 and TRBJ2-3, the complete variable domain reads NAGVMQNPRHLVRRRGQEARLRCSPMKGHSHVYWYRQLPEEGLKFMVYLQKENIIDESGMPKERFSAEFPKEGPSILRIQQVVRGDSAAYFCASSPNFTAGGRDTQYFGPGTRLTVL.

Concerning this clone: The missing CDR3 end, 3 residues past where the read stops, is filled in from the germline J gene. The chain links TRBV7-3 to TRBJ2-1; a possible D gene is TRBD1 (5 bases). CDR1 and CDR2 (germline): SGHTA, FQGTGA. V lost 3 bases to trimming and J lost 5 bases, with 11 bases between them. The CDR3 is 14 residues long. The sequenced part of the CDR3 DNA is TGTGCCAGCAGCTTGGCAGGGTTGAACAATGAG. Encoded protein: CASSLAGLNNE. The entire CDR3 protein is CASSLAGLNNEQFF.

CDR3 DNA, as far as it was read: TGTGCCAGCAGAGCATGGAGGACAGGGGATTCACCC. It specifies CASRAWRTGDSP. The complete CDR3 protein is CASRAWRTGDSPLHF. The chain couples TRBV2 to TRBJ1-6, with 9 bases identical to TRBD1. The observed sequence ends 3 residues before the CDR3 terminus, with the missing tail filled in from the germline J gene. Germline-derived CDR1 and CDR2 are SNHLY and FYNNEI. This CDR3 is built from 15 residues. The V and J ends lost 6 bases and 8 bases, in that order; junction bases with no gene match: 8.

About this clone: The read halts 3 residues ahead of the CDR3 end, with the missing end drawn from the germline J gene. The chain uses TRBV14 and TRBJ2-3; D gene uncertain. Germline CDR1 SGHDN, CDR2 FVKESK. The CDR3 spans 11 residues. CDR3 DNA, as far as it was read: TGTGCCAGCAGCCAAGAAAAGGCG. Protein: CASSQEKA. The CDR3 reads in full as CASSQEKAQYF.

Here the CDR3 reads CASRLDRSEETQYF. The part of the CDR3 DNA that was read is TGTGCCAGCAGACTGGACAGGTCGGAAGAGACG. The chain couples TRBV2 to TRBJ2-3; 7 nucleotides agree with TRBD1. The CDR3 is cut off 3 residues early in the read; its end comes from the germline J gene. This CDR3 comprises 14 residues. Germline-derived CDR1 and CDR2 are SNHLY and FYNNEI.

Points on this clone: The CDR3 is cut off 3 residues early in the read; its end comes from the germline J gene. The rearrangement links TRBV7-9 to TRBJ1-2; a possible D gene is TRBD1 (5 bases). The CDR3 is 13 amino acids. With 4 bases removed from V and 2 bases from J, the gap between germline ends came to 8 bases. Per the germline V gene, CDR1 is SEHNR and CDR2 is FQNEAQ (reference sequence). The CDR3 reads CASSSQANYGYTF. CDR3 bases read: TGTGCCAGCAGCTCACAGGCGAACTATGGC.

Notes on this clone: The read ends 3 residues shy of where the CDR3 ends; the end is completed using the germline J gene. This chain uses TRBV20-1 with TRBJ2-4; 9 positions match TRBD1. This CDR3 is built from 14 residues. Germline CDR1 is DFQATT and CDR2 is SNEGSKA (reference sequence). Losses at the gene ends were 6 bases for V and 7 bases for J; bases not matched to a gene: 10. The DNA read from the CDR3 is TGCAGTGCAACATACAGGGGGCATTTGAACATT. Its translation: CSATYRGHLNI. From start to end, the CDR3 is CSATYRGHLNIQYF.

In the case of this clone: Read coverage stops 3 residues before the CDR3 terminus; the germline J gene supplies the remainder. This chain links TRBV29-1 with TRBJ2-5, with TRBD2 matching over 8 bases. This CDR3 spans 13 amino acids. CDR1 and CDR2 (germline): SQVTM, ANQGSEA. V was pared by 7 bases and J by 0 bases, with 4 bases of the junction left unmatched. The CDR3 protein is CSGLALYQETQYF. Partial CDR3 DNA: TGCAGCGGACTAGCGCTGTACCAAGAGACC. Complete variable domain (other parts from reference TRBV29-1 and TRBJ2-5): SAVISQKPSRDICQRGTSLTIQCQVDSQVTMMFWYRQQPGQSLTLIATANQGSEATYESGFVIDKFPISRPNLTFSTLTVSNMSPEDSSIYLCSGLALYQETQYFGPGTRLLVL.